One sample yielded the 16 T cell receptor beta chains listed below, sequenced in a study of neoadjuvant nivolumab and ipilimumab in lung cancer. Measured with immunoSEQ multiplex PCR; TCRdb has only the in-frame clones, and not every one. The sample holds about 26,000 clones, 82% seen once. The starting material was tumor tissue, obtained after neoadjuvant nivolumab, alone or with ipilimumab, at or shortly before surgery. The receptor source for this set is an adult with non-small cell lung cancer.

The V gene is TRBV7-9, the J gene TRBJ1-1; 7 nucleotides line up with TRBD1. The ends lost 5 bases at V and 1 base at J; junction bases unmatched: 7. Germline CDR1 reads SEHNR; CDR2 reads FQNEAQ (reference sequence). CDR3 length: 15 residues. Written as DNA, the CDR3 is TGTGCCAGCAGCCCCGGACAGGTTGGGAACACTGAAGCTTTCTTT. Translated, it gives CASSPGQVGNTEAFF.

The rearrangement links TRBV2 to TRBJ2-1; no reliable D call. This CDR3 has 18 residues. Per the germline V gene, CDR1 is SNHLY and CDR2 is FYNNEI. V dropped 5 bases and J dropped 4 bases, with 24 bases sitting between them. The CDR3 nucleotides are TGTGCCAGCAGTACTACCCGCGATTCTCGGTGGGCATACAATGAGCAGTTCTTC. This sequence encodes CASSTTRDSRWAYNEQFF.

The chain employs TRBV2 and TRBJ2-5; D possibly matches TRBD1 or TRBD2 (5 bases each). The germline V gene has CDR1 SNHLY and CDR2 FYNNEI. V was cut by 6 bases and J by 0 bases, with 14 bases left in between. The CDR3 has 15 amino acids. DNA for the CDR3: TGTGCCAGCAGCCCCCGAGGGGTGTACCAAGAGACCCAGTACTTC. Its translation is CASSPRGVYQETQYF.

The rearrangement uses TRBV11-1 and TRBJ1-1; 10 bases line up with TRBD1. There are 13 residues in the CDR3. V dropped 5 bases and J dropped 6; count of bases not matched to a gene: 3. Germline loops: CDR1 SGHAT, CDR2 FQDESV (reference sequence). CDR3 sequence (DNA): TGTGCCAGCAGCGGACAGGGGGTCGCTGAAGCTTTCTTT. The encoded protein is CASSGQGVAEAFF.

The V call is TRBV11-2, the J call TRBJ2-1; D possibly uses TRBD1 or TRBD2 (5 bases each). Germline V gives CDR1 SGHAT, CDR2 FQNNGV. The CDR3 covers 19 residues. V shed 2 bases and J shed 2 bases, with 22 bases lying between them. CDR3 protein: CASSLPIYPGPGTYNEQFF. CDR3 sequence (DNA): TGTGCCAGCAGCTTACCGATTTACCCGGGACCAGGAACCTACAATGAGCAGTTCTTC.

The count of this clone is one. The chain uses TRBV6-5 and TRBJ2-7; D gene unclear. V was pared by 2 bases and J by 2 bases, with 10 bases between. Germline loops: CDR1 MNHEY, CDR2 SVGAGI. The length of the CDR3 is 14 residues. The CDR3 here is CASSYLDRAYEQYF. As DNA, the CDR3 is TGTGCCAGCAGTTACCTTGATCGAGCCTACGAGCAGTACTTC.

This clone was picked up a small number of times. The chain combines TRBV7-9 with TRBJ2-3; no firm D call. Trimming pared 6 bases from V and 8 bases from J, leaving 12 bases between. Germline V CDR1 and CDR2: SEHNR, FQNEAQ (reference sequence). CDR3 length: 12 residues. CDR3 residues: CASSDSPGTQYF. The CDR3 DNA reads as TGTGCCAGCAGTGACTCGCCGGGTACGCAGTATTTT.

The chain couples TRBV11-2 to TRBJ2-5; 8 bases are shared with TRBD2. J lost 5 bases, V lost 0 bases, and 11 bases had no gene match. The CDR3 totals 17 residues. Looked up from germline, CDR1 is SGHAT and CDR2 is FQNNGV. This CDR3 is CASSLEYGTGGWETQYF. The CDR3 coding sequence is TGTGCCAGCAGCTTAGAGTACGGGACGGGGGGGTGGGAGACCCAGTACTTC.

The gene calls are TRBV5-1 and TRBJ2-5; a possible D gene is TRBD2 (5 bases). The CDR3 runs to 15 residues. Germline V lookup: CDR1 SGHRS, CDR2 YFSETQ. V lost 1 base and J lost 2, with 12 bases in between. CDR3 DNA: TGCGCCAGCAGCTTGAGTAGCGCGTCACAAGAGACCCAGTACTTC. This encodes CASSLSSASQETQYF.

The chain carries TRBV5-6 and TRBJ2-2; no firm D call. This CDR3 has 18 amino acids. CDR1 is SGHDT and CDR2 is YYEEEE in the germline V gene. Between the trimmed V and J ends, which lost 0 bases and 4 bases, there was a span of 19 bases. The CDR3 spells CASSLALSAQWSTGELFF. CDR3 nucleotide sequence: TGTGCCAGCAGCTTGGCCCTCTCCGCCCAGTGGTCCACCGGGGAGCTGTTTTTT.

This chain uses TRBV29-1 with TRBJ1-3; TRBD1 matches 8 bases. Germline CDR1 reads SQVTM; CDR2 reads ANQGSEA. This CDR3 spans 13 amino acids. The V segment lost 4 bases and the J segment 2 bases; nucleotides outside the gene matches: 1. For the CDR3, the DNA is TGCAGCGTTGCGACAGGGGCTGGAAACACCATATATTTT. Translating it yields CSVATGAGNTIYF.

A few counts support this clone. V is TRBV7-9 and J is TRBJ2-2; 7 nucleotides line up with TRBD1. V dropped 5 bases and J dropped 5; count of bases not matched to a gene: 2. Germline loops: CDR1 SEHNR, CDR2 FQNEAQ (reference sequence). This CDR3 spans 13 amino acids. DNA for the CDR3: TGTGCCAGCAGCCTGACAGGGACCGGGGAGCTGTTTTTT. Translation gives CASSLTGTGELFF.

This clone occurred once. The CDR3 loop reads CASRGGGSGSEQYF. The CDR3 coding sequence is TGTGCCAGCAGGGGAGGAGGAAGCGGGAGCGAGCAGTACTTC. The chain has TRBV6-4 and TRBJ2-7, with 8 bases lining up with TRBD2. The length of the CDR3 is 14 residues. The V segment lost 6 bases and the J segment 6 bases; nucleotides outside the gene matches: 10. Germline-derived CDR1 and CDR2 are MRHNA and SNTAGT.

In regard to this clone: One junction end does not reproduce the germline sequence, and a read error may be involved. The chain uses TRBV7-9 and TRBJ1-2, with D unresolved. Germline CDR1 reads SEHNR; CDR2 reads FQNEAQ (reference sequence). This CDR3 is built from 11 residues. This chain's CDR3 is CASTLSGGYTF. The CDR3 DNA follows: TGTGCCAGCACCTTATCGGGGGGCTACACCTTC.

This clone has a handful of counts. CDR3 nucleotides: TGCGCCAGCAGCACCCACAGGGGTCTAGTCCCCGGGGAGCTGTTTTTT. It encodes CASSTHRGLVPGELFF. This chain uses TRBV5-1 with TRBJ2-2, with 7 bases that match TRBD1. This CDR3 is 16 amino acids long. The trim removed 4 bases at V and 6 bases at J, leaving 12 bases unmatched. Germline-derived CDR1 and CDR2 are SGHRS and YFSETQ.

The rearrangement uses TRBV5-1 and TRBJ1-1, with D maybe TRBD1 (5 bases). Germline V gene sequence: CDR1 SGHRS, CDR2 YFSETQ. CDR3 length: 15 amino acids. V shed 0 bases and J shed 5 bases, with 14 bases lying between them. CDR3 coding DNA: TGCGCCAGCAGCTTGGAGTCAGGGCGAGGGACTGAAGCTTTCTTT. It specifies CASSLESGRGTEAFF.